The clone carrying this T cell receptor beta chain was observed a single time. These data originate in a study of technical replicates of blood from a few donors. The CDR3 spans 14 residues. CDR1 is MNHEY, CDR2 SMNVEV, per germline (reference sequence). V was pared by 6 bases and J by 1 base, with 9 bases between. Libraries were prepared by immunoSEQ multiplex PCR; TCRdb keeps only in-frame clonotypes and omits some of them. Of roughly 76,000 clones listed, 80% to 90% are singletons. J is TRBJ1-4 and V is TRBV27; D call uncertain. The sequencing input was PBMCs. The sequence was collected from a human donor in good health. Some clones in this sample may be carry-over from other donors' samples. CDR3 DNA sequence: TGTGCCAGCAGCTTCGCGGGAACTAATGAAAAACTGTTTTTT. Amino acid sequence: CASSFAGTNEKLFF. Full variable domain (outside the CDR3, taken from reference TRBV27 and TRBJ1-4): EAQVTQNPRYLITVTGKKLTVTCSQNMNHEYMSWYRQDPGLGLRQIYYSMNVEVTDKGDVPEGYKVSRKEKRNFPLILESPSPNQTSLYFCASSFAGTNEKLFFGSGTQLSVL.